The 2 T cell receptor beta chains below all came from one sample that was sequenced in a study of T cell responses to AZD1222 COVID-19 vaccine. Clones were sequenced by immunoSEQ multiplex PCR, and TCRdb holds only the in-frame ones, with some missing. The data contain more than 85,000 clones, around 93% of them singletons. The sequencing used peripheral blood, collected on day 0 of AZD1222 vaccination. The origin of the receptors is an adult in good health.

This clone appeared a single time. The chain joins TRBV5-5 to TRBJ1-6; D possibly corresponds to TRBD1 (5 bases). Trimming left V 4 bases short and J 0 bases short, with 11 bases between. Germline CDR1 reads SGHKS; CDR2 reads YYEKEE (reference sequence). This CDR3 contains 16 residues. CDR3 nucleotide sequence: TGTGCCAGCAGCCCCGGGGCCTTCTCCTATAATTCACCCCTCCACTTT. Its protein is CASSPGAFSYNSPLHF.

DNA for the CDR3: TGTGCCAGCAGCTTGGGGTACGGGATCCAAGAGACCCAGTACTTC. Its translation: CASSLGYGIQETQYF. This chain links TRBV5-6 with TRBJ2-5; TRBD2 is a possible D gene (5 bases). CDR3 length: 15 amino acids. Deletions cut 0 bases from V and 1 base from J, with 10 bases between. The germline V gene encodes CDR1 SGHDT and CDR2 YYEEEE.